This paragraph covers one T cell receptor beta chain sequence. Its antigen is not yet known. No per-base quality is available; no much larger clone lies one base away. This specimen comes from a study of metastatic and nonmetastatic thyroid tumors (dated by TCRdb to 2019 to 2021). About the study as a whole: Repertoires from peripheral blood and from tumor or nodule tissue samples of malignant and benign thyroid patients were compared. What the study reported, not specific to this receptor: In both blood and tumor samples, malignant tumors were reported to have significantly higher TCR beta diversity than benign nodules.

None of the patients had been given any treatment before thyroid surgery. Patient clinical samples collected from about 2012 to 2018 were retrospectively analysed using T-cell receptor beta sequencing. The protocol used for the library was PCR. The data were produced on an Illumina HiSeq 4000. High-throughput sequencing was used to profile the TCR beta-chain CDR3 region of every patient. Processing in the source paper ran as follows. Drawing on CDR3 differences between clinicopathological groups, the researchers built a classifier meant to tell apart patients with distant-metastatic papillary thyroid cancer. To measure repertoire diversity the researchers used the Shannon index, while the Morisita-Horn index served to gauge how similar the tumor and blood repertoires were. Starting from the raw public reads, TCRdb applied fastp trimming at Q25, assembled clones with MiXCR and retained in-frame beta chains. These V and J calls originate from TCRdb's pipeline instead of the authors' own analysis. This sample comprises more than 70,000 clones, roughly 8.6% of them detected only once. 8.8% of the sample is in the top ten clones.

The germline V gene (reference sequence) sets CDR1 to DFQATT and CDR2 to SNEGSKA. CDR3 length: 13 amino acids, cysteine to phenylalanine. Of all the DNA, just the CDR3 is kept, 39 bases in frame from base 1. The V and J ends are trimmed by 7 bases and 4 bases, leaving 14 bases between them. The TCR sequence derives from a female donor with papillary thyroid cancer or a benign thyroid nodule (not recorded which). Some clones in this sample may be carry-over from other donors' samples. The rearrangement joined TRBV20-1 to TRBJ2-1, and TRBD2 may be the D gene, going by 5 matching bases. Sequenced input: blood. The CDR3 reads as follows: CSVRVGGYNEQFF. The nucleotide sequence reads TGCAGTGTACGGGTCGGCGGGTACAATGAGCAGTTCTTC.